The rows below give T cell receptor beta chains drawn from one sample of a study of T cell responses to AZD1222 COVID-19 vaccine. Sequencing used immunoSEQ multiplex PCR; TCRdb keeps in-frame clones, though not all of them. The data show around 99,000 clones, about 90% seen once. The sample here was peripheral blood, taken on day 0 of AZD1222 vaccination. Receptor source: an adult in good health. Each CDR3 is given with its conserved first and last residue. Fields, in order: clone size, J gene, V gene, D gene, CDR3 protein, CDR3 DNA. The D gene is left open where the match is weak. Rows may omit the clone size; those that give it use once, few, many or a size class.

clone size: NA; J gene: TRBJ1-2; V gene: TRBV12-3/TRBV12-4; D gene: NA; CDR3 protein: CASSLKGLAGYTF; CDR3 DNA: TGTGCCAGCAGTTTAAAGGGATTGGCGGGCTACACCTTC
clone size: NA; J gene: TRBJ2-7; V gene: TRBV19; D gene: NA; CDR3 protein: CASRDLVHGRSYEQYF; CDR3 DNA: TGTGCCAGTAGGGATTTAGTTCACGGGCGGTCCTACGAGCAGTACTTC
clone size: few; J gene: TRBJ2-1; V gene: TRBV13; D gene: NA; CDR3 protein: CASSSTYNEQFF; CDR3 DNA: TGTGCCAGCAGCTCCACATACAATGAGCAGTTCTTC
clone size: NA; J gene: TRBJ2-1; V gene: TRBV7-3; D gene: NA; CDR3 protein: CASSLTFGNEQFF; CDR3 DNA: TGTGCCAGCAGCTTAACGTTCGGAAATGAGCAGTTCTTC
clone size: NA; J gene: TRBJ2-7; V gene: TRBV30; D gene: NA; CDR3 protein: CAWRWQGRLHEQYF; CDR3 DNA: TGTGCCTGGAGGTGGCAGGGGAGGCTCCACGAGCAGTACTTC
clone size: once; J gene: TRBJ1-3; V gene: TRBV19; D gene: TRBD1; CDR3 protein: CASTTGETGNTIYF; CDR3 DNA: TGTGCCAGTACTACAGGGGAGACTGGAAACACCATATATTTT
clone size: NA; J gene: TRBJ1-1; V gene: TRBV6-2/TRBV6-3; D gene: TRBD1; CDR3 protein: CASSRTGSEAFF; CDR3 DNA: TGTGCCAGCAGCCGGACAGGGTCTGAAGCTTTCTTT
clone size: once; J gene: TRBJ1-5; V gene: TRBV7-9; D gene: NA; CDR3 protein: CASSSQGNSNQPQHF; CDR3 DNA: TGTGCCAGCAGCTCTCAGGGGAATAGCAATCAGCCCCAGCATTTT
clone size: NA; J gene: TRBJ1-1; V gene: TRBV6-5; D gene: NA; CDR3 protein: CASSMPQGNTEAFF; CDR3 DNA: TGTGCCAGCAGTATGCCCCAGGGGAACACTGAAGCTTTCTTT
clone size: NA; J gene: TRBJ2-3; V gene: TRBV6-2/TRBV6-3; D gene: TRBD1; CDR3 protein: CASSIGQGATDTQYF; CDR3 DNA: TGTGCCAGCAGTATAGGACAGGGGGCAACAGATACGCAGTATTTT
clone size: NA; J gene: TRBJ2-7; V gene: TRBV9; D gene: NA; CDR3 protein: CASSTRDAGGSEQYF; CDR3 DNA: TGTGCCAGCAGCACCCGGGACGCTGGGGGCTCCGAGCAGTACTTC